The 18 T cell receptor beta chains below come from one sample, sequenced in a study of OX40 agonist ivuxolimab in advanced cancers. The library was obtained by the immunoSEQ multiplex PCR assay. Drawn from immuneACCESS, this table holds only the in-frame rearrangements with V and J called that TCRdb kept. Clones are partly lost; checked studies trace under half to an unresolved V gene and leave the rest unexplained. Within this sample are about 71,000 clones, with around 80% of them counted one time only. 0.4% to 0.5% of the sample belongs to the ten largest clones. The sample here was CD4+ or CD8+ T cells sorted from blood, taken in a trial of the OX40 agonist ivuxolimab. The receptors come from an adult with an advanced solid tumor such as melanoma, head and neck, liver or kidney cancer.

The rearrangement uses TRBV15 and TRBJ2-1, with a tentative D call TRBD2 (6 bases). V lost 3 bases to trimming and J lost 6 bases, with 9 bases between them. The germline V gene has CDR1 LNHNV and CDR2 YYDKDF (reference sequence). The CDR3 sequence is 13 residues long. In nucleotides, the CDR3 is TGTGCCACCAGCAGTTTCGGGAGCAATGAGCAGTTCTTC. Protein sequence: CATSSFGSNEQFF.

The chain joins TRBV28 to TRBJ1-1, with D tentatively TRBD1 (6 bases). The V gene's germline CDR1 is MDHEN and CDR2 SYDVKM. V was pared by 5 bases and J by 5 bases, with 12 bases between. This CDR3 spans 13 amino acids. The CDR3 nucleotides are TGTGCCAGCAGTCCAACAGGGAGGACTGAAGCTTTCTTT. Its translation is CASSPTGRTEAFF.

The J gene is TRBJ1-2, the V gene TRBV6-5, with TRBD1 as a possible D gene (5 bases). The germline V gene encodes CDR1 MNHEY and CDR2 SVGAGI. This CDR3 is 13 amino acids long. Trimming shortened V by 2 bases and J by 7 bases, and 11 bases separated the two germline ends. CDR3 sequence: CASSYRDLRGYTF. CDR3 nucleotides: TGTGCCAGCAGTTACAGGGACTTACGTGGCTACACCTTC.

This chain links TRBV7-2 with TRBJ2-5, with D possibly being TRBD2 (5 bases). Germline CDR1 and CDR2: SGHTA and FQGNSA. With 6 bases removed from V and 3 bases from J, the gap between germline ends came to 14 bases. The CDR3 totals 14 residues. The CDR3 DNA is TGTGCCAGCAGTACCAGGCGGGCAGAAGAGACCCAGTACTTC. This gives the protein CASSTRRAEETQYF.

V gene TRBV19 combines with J gene TRBJ1-1, with D perhaps TRBD1 (5 bases). In germline, CDR1 is LNHDA, CDR2 SQIVND (reference sequence). Trimming stripped 8 bases from V and 3 bases from J, with 10 bases between. This CDR3 contains 12 residues. CDR3 sequence: CASGGRYTEAFF. The CDR3 coding sequence is TGTGCCAGTGGGGGACGGTACACTGAAGCTTTCTTT. Filled out from reference TRBV19 and TRBJ1-1, the complete variable domain reads DGGITQSPKYLFRKEGQNVTLSCEQNLNHDAMYWYRQDPGQGLRLIYYSQIVNDFQKGDIAEGYSVSREKKESFPLTVTSAQKNPTAFYLCASGGRYTEAFFGQGTRLTVV.

This clone was counted once. The gene calls are TRBV29-1 and TRBJ2-1; possibly TRBD2 for D (6 bases). V was cut by 7 bases and J by 0 bases, with 16 bases left in between. Germline values: CDR1 SQVTM, CDR2 ANQGSEA. The CDR3 length is 15 residues. The CDR3 here is CSAEQPSASYNEQFF. CDR3 bases: TGCAGCGCCGAACAACCTAGCGCCTCCTACAATGAGCAGTTCTTC.

The CDR3 spells CASPSGGNYGYTF. CDR3 nucleotides: TGTGCCAGCCCCAGTGGGGGCAACTATGGCTACACCTTC. This chain connects TRBV6-4 to TRBJ1-2; D is perhaps TRBD1 (6 bases). Per the germline V gene, CDR1 is MRHNA and CDR2 is SNTAGT. Deletions cut 8 bases from V and 2 bases from J, with 12 bases between. The CDR3 is 13 amino acids.

This rearrangement joins TRBV7-9 to TRBJ2-1; the D gene is possibly TRBD2 (6 bases). The CDR3 spans 15 residues. The V gene's germline CDR1 is SEHNR and CDR2 FQNEAQ (reference sequence). V was clipped by 5 bases and J by 0 bases, with 11 bases between them. The CDR3 nucleotides read TGTGCCAGCAGCGGAGGGGTTAGCTCCTACAATGAGCAGTTCTTC. Its protein product is CASSGGVSSYNEQFF.

This chain joins TRBV6-5 and TRBJ1-5; 7 bases fit TRBD1. Germline CDR1 and CDR2: MNHEY and SVGAGI. The CDR3 runs 15 residues. J lost 0 bases, V lost 6 bases, and 5 bases had no gene match. CDR3 sequence reads: CASRRDSNSNQPQHF. As DNA, the CDR3 is TGTGCCAGCAGGCGGGACAGCAATAGCAATCAGCCCCAGCATTTT.

The CDR3 DNA reads TGTGCCAGTAGTAGGGACCGGGAACGAGGCTACACCTTC. It codes for CASSRDRERGYTF. This rearrangement joins TRBV19 to TRBJ1-2, with TRBD1 as a possible D gene (5 bases). The length of the CDR3 is 13 residues. Germline CDR1 and CDR2: LNHDA and SQIVND (reference sequence). Trimming removed 4 bases from V and 8 bases from J, with 14 bases in between. The whole variable domain, remainder taken from reference TRBV19 and TRBJ1-2, is DGGITQSPKYLFRKEGQNVTLSCEQNLNHDAMYWYRQDPGQGLRLIYYSQIVNDFQKGDIAEGYSVSREKKESFPLTVTSAQKNPTAFYLCASSRDRERGYTFGSGTRLTVV.

V is TRBV7-2 and J is TRBJ1-1; a possible D gene is TRBD1 (5 bases). This CDR3 is built from 15 residues. V lost 3 bases and J lost 11, with 22 bases in between. Germline V gives CDR1 SGHTA, CDR2 FQGNSA. The CDR3 sequence: CASSFGTAGAFSAFF. The CDR3 bases are TGTGCCAGCAGCTTCGGGACGGCAGGCGCCTTTTCGGCTTTCTTT.

V is TRBV7-8 and J is TRBJ1-1, with D unclear. Deletions cut 5 bases from V and 8 bases from J, with 12 bases between. This CDR3 contains 12 residues. The germline V gene encodes CDR1 SGHVS and CDR2 FQNEAQ. Written as DNA, the CDR3 is TGTGCCAGCAGCCCACGAAGACGAGAAGCTTTCTTT. Residues: CASSPRRREAFF. Drawing the rest from reference TRBV7-8 and TRBJ1-1, the complete variable domain is GAGVSQSPRYKVAKRGQDVALRCDPISGHVSLFWYQQALGQGPEFLTYFQNEAQLDKSGLPSDRFFAERPEGSVSTLKIQRTQQEDSAVYLCASSPRRREAFFGQGTRLTVV.

The chain employs TRBV18 and TRBJ2-7; D remains unclear. The germline V gene has CDR1 KGHSH and CDR2 LQKENI. Trimming removed 4 bases at V and 6 bases at J, with 22 bases between. The CDR3 is 16 residues long. CDR3: CASSRTSNSVSSEQYV. Written as DNA, the CDR3 is TGTGCCAGCTCACGGACCTCAAATTCTGTATCTAGCGAGCAGTACGTC.

This rearrangement joins TRBV19 to TRBJ1-1, with a tentative D call TRBD1 (5 bases). Between the trimmed V and J ends, which lost 7 bases and 5 bases, there was a span of 20 bases. The germline gives CDR1 LNHDA, CDR2 SQIVND (reference sequence). The CDR3 contains 15 residues. DNA for the CDR3: TGTGCCAGTACCTTGCTTTCCCAGGGATTAACTGAAGCTTTCTTT. It yields the protein CASTLLSQGLTEAFF. Filled out from reference TRBV19 and TRBJ1-1, the complete variable domain reads DGGITQSPKYLFRKEGQNVTLSCEQNLNHDAMYWYRQDPGQGLRLIYYSQIVNDFQKGDIAEGYSVSREKKESFPLTVTSAQKNPTAFYLCASTLLSQGLTEAFFGQGTRLTVV.

V gene TRBV5-1 combines with J gene TRBJ2-5, with a tentative D call TRBD2 (6 bases). V dropped 1 base and J dropped 3 bases, with 13 bases sitting between them. CDR3 length: 15 residues. Germline V gives CDR1 SGHRS, CDR2 YFSETQ. CDR3: CASSLNGRREETQYF. The CDR3 DNA follows: TGCGCCAGCAGCTTGAATGGCCGGAGGGAAGAGACCCAGTACTTC.

The gene calls are TRBV7-8 and TRBJ2-7, with 9 bases matching TRBD2. V lost 1 base, J lost 5 bases, and 3 bases stayed unmatched. CDR3 length: 14 amino acids. The germline V gene has CDR1 SGHVS and CDR2 FQNEAQ. CDR3 sequence reads: CASSLGLAGDEQYF. CDR3 nucleotides: TGTGCCAGCAGCTTAGGGTTAGCGGGAGACGAGCAGTACTTC.

This clone came up a few times. The chain recombines TRBV9 with TRBJ2-2; the match to TRBD1 covers 9 bases. The germline CDR1 and CDR2 sequences are SGDLS and YYNGEE. J was trimmed by 5 bases and V by 2 bases; bases with no gene match: 1. The CDR3 extends over 14 amino acids. The CDR3 region is CASSVGQGTGELFF. CDR3 bases: TGTGCCAGCAGCGTGGGACAGGGTACCGGGGAGCTGTTTTTT.

The chain recombines TRBV4-1 with TRBJ2-5; a weak D match, TRBD1 (6 bases). Deletions cut 4 bases from V and 5 bases from J, with 29 bases between. CDR1 MGHRA and CDR2 YSYEKL come from the germline V gene. The CDR3 length is 19 residues. As DNA, the CDR3 is TGCGCCAGCAGCCGTGCAAGGATGCAACTGGGGGCCCCCGGGGAGACCCAGTACTTC. Its protein is CASSRARMQLGAPGETQYF.